Given below is one TCR beta chain in context. One end of the junction does not line up with germline, which may come from a read error. This specimen belongs to a study of blood T cells in healthy people across ages. Each donor supplied roughly 10 milliliters of peripheral blood. Alongside a J-beta primer mix, a sample-barcoded 5' primer served in a second PCR lasting about 7 to 11 cycles. TCRdb fed the 5' RACE reads into MiXCR, producing one record per CDR3 protein. The table has 500,000 to 600,000 distinct CDR3 sequences, about 25% seen once. Sample: blood. This sequence originates from an older woman in good health.

CDR3 DNA sequence: TGCGCCAGTAGCTTGGTCGGCGGGGGGCCCTCCGAGGTGACCCAGTACTTC. The encoded protein is CASSLVGGGPSEVTQYF. The chain combines TRBV5-1 with TRBJ2-5; 8 bases map to TRBD2. There are 17 residues in the CDR3. In germline, CDR1 is SGHRS, CDR2 YFSETQ.